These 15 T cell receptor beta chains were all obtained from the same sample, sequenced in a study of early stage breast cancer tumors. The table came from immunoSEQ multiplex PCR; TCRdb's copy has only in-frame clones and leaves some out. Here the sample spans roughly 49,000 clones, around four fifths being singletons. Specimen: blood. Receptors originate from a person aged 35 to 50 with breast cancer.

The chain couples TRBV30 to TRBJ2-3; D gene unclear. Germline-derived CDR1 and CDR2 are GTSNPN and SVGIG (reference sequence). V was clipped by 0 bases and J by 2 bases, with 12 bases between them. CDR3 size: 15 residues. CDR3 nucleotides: TGTGCCTGGAGTGTCGGTCGCTCCCTCACAGATACGCAGTATTTT. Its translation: CAWSVGRSLTDTQYF. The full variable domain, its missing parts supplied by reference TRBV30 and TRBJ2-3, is SQTIHQWPATLVQPVGSPLSLECTVEGTSNPNLYWYRQAAGRGLQLLFYSVGIGQISSEVPQNLSASRPQDRQFILSSKKLLLSDSGFYLCAWSVGRSLTDTQYFGPGTRLTVL.

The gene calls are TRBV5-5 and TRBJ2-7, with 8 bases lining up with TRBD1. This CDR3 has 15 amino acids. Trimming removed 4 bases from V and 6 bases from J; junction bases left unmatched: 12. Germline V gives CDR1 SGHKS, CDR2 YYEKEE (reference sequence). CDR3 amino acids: CASSHLQGARREQYF. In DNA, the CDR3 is TGTGCCAGCAGCCACCTCCAGGGGGCGCGTCGCGAGCAGTACTTC.

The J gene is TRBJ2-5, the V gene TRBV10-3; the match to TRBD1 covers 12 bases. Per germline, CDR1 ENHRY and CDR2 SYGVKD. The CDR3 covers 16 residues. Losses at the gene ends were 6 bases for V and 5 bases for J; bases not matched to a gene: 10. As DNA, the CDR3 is TGTGCCATCAGCACCCGGGACAGGGGGCAACCTGAGACCCAGTACTTC. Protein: CAISTRDRGQPETQYF.

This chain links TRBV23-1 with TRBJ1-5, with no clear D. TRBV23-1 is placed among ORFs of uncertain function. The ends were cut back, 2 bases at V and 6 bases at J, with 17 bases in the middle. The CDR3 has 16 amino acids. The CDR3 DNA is TGCGCCAGCAGTCAAGAGAAAGGAGGGTTAGGTCAGCCCCAGCATTTT. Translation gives CASSQEKGGLGQPQHF.

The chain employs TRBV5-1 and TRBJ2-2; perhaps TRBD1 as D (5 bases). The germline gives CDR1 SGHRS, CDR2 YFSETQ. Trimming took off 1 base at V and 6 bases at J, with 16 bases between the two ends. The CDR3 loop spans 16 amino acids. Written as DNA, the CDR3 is TGCGCCAGCAGCTTGCGAGCTATTGGGGCGTCCGGGGAGCTGTTTTTT. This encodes CASSLRAIGASGELFF.

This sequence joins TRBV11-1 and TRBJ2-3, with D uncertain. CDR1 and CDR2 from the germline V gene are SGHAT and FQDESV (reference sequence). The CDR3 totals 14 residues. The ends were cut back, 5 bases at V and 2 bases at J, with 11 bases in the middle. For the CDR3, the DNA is TGTGCCAGCAGCCAAGTCCCCATCACAGATACGCAGTATTTT. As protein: CASSQVPITDTQYF.

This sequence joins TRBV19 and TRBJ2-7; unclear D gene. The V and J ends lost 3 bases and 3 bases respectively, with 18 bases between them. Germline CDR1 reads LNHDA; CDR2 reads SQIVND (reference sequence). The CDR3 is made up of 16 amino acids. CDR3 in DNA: TGTGCCAGTAGTATTGGAGCGAGGCAGGCACGCTACGAGCAGTACTTC. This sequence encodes CASSIGARQARYEQYF.

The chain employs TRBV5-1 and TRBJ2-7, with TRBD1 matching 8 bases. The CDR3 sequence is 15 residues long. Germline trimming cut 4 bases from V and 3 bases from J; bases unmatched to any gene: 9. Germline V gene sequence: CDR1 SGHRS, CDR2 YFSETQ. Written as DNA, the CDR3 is TGCGCCAGCAGCCCCAACCCGACAGGGGACTACGAGCAGTACTTC. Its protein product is CASSPNPTGDYEQYF.

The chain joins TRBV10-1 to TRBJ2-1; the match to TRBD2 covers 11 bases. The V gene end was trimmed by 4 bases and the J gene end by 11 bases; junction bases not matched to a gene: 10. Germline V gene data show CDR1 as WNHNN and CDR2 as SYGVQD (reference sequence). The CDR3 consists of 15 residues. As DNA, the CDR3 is TGCGCCAGCAGTGCCTACGGGACTAGCGGATCCAAGCAGTTCTTC. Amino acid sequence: CASSAYGTSGSKQFF.

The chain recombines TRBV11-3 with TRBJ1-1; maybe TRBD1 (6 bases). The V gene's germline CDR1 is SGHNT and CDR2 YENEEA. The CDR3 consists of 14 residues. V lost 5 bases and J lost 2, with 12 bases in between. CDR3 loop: CASSLLGANTEAFF. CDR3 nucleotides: TGTGCCAGCAGCCTGTTGGGGGCTAACACTGAAGCTTTCTTT.

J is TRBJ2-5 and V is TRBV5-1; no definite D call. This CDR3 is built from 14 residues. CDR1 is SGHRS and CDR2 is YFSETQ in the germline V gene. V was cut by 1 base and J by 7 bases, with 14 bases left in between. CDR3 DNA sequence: TGCGCCAGCAGCTTGACCGATGACACGACGACCCAGTACTTC. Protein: CASSLTDDTTTQYF. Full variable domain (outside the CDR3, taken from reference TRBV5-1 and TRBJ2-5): KAGVTQTPRYLIKTRGQQVTLSCSPISGHRSVSWYQQTPGQGLQFLFEYFSETQRNKGNFPGRFSGRQFSNSRSEMNVSTLELGDSALYLCASSLTDDTTTQYFGPGTRLLVL.

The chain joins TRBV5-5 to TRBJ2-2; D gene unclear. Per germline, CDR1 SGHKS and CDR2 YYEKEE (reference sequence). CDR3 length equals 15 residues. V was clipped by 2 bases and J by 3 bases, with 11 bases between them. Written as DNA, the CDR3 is TGTGCCAGCAGCTTTGTTTACAGTGACACCGGGGAGCTGTTTTTT. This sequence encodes CASSFVYSDTGELFF. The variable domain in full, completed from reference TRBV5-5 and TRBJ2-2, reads DAGVTQSPTHLIKTRGQQVTLRCSPISGHKSVSWYQQVLGQGPQFIFQYYEKEERGRGNFPDRFSARQFPNYSSELNVNALLLGDSALYLCASSFVYSDTGELFFGEGSRLTVL.

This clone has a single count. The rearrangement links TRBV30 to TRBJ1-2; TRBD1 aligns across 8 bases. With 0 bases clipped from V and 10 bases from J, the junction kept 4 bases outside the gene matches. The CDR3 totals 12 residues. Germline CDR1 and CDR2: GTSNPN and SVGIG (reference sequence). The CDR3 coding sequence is TGTGCCTGGAGTGTACGACAGGGGATCTACACCTTC. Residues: CAWSVRQGIYTF.

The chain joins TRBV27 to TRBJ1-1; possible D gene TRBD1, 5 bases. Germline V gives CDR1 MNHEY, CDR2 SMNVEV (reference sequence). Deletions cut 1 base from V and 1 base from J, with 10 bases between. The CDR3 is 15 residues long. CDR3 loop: CASSLLGGTNTEAFF. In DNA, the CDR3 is TGTGCCAGCAGTTTATTGGGGGGAACGAACACTGAAGCTTTCTTT.

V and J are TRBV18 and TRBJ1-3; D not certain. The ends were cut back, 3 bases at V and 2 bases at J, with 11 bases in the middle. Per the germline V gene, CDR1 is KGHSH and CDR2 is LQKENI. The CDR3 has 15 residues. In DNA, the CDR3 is TGTGCCAGCTCACCCCCGAAATCAGCTGGAAACACCATATATTTT. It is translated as CASSPPKSAGNTIYF.